This T cell receptor (beta chain) derives from a study of regulatory T cells in long-lasting Graves disease. Background on the study: Disease was considered persistent Graves' disease after over 5 years of antithyroid drugs (with positive TSH receptor antibodies).

This clonotype occurred many times. This sample's time point: persistent/refractory GD, antithyroid drugs over 5 years with positive TRAb. The TCR library was prepared using RNA isolated from PBMCs. It was American Thyroid Association guidelines that determined Graves' disease diagnosis. An endocrinology department in Xi'an, China, recruited the patients. CDR3 regions were amplified by Arm-PCR using iRepertoire HTBI primers to build TCR beta libraries. Per the original methods: Sequenced samples collectively carried about 62 TRBV and around 15 TRBJ segments. One entry per CDR3 protein, called by TCRdb with MiXCR from the multiplex PCR reads. Here the V and J calls rest on TCRdb's processing, not on the authors' analysis. Among some 470,000 distinct CDR3 sequences, 20% to 25% were seen once, and the ten largest hold around 7%. The CDR3 spans 12 residues. CDR1 is SQVTM, CDR2 ANQGSEA, per germline. With 6 bases removed from V and 3 bases from J, the gap between germline ends came to 12 bases.

The chain combines TRBV29-1 with TRBJ2-7; maybe TRBD1 (6 bases). The origin of this receptor is a female donor with Graves disease. The sample consisted of peripheral blood mononuclear cells (PBMCs), taken when the disease was refractory, from a patient treated with antithyroid drugs. CDR3 loop: CSVQGWDYEQYF. CDR3 in DNA: TGCAGCGTACAGGGTTGGGACTACGAGCAGTACTTC.